The 17 T cell receptor beta chains given below trace back to one sample, sequenced in a study of blood T cells in healthy people across ages. The use of a sample-barcoded 5' primer and a J-beta primer mix characterized a second PCR of roughly 6 to 11 cycles. TCRdb re-derived calls from the 5' RACE reads in MiXCR, one entry per CDR3 protein. The repertoire holds 450,000 to 700,000 distinct CDR3 sequences, with 25% to 30% as singletons. The specimen was blood. The source of these receptors is an older woman in good health.

This clonotype was seen a handful of times. The chain combines TRBV12-5 with TRBJ1-2; no reliable D call. Germline loops: CDR1 LGHNT, CDR2 FRNRAP. The CDR3 extends over 13 amino acids. V lost 0 bases to trimming and J lost 6 bases, with 8 bases between them. This chain's CDR3 is CASGLVATDGYTF. The CDR3 DNA reads as TGTGCTAGTGGTTTGGTAGCAACGGATGGCTACACCTTC.

The J gene is TRBJ2-1, the V gene TRBV6-2 or TRBV6-3; the match to TRBD2 covers 9 bases. Germline assignment: CDR1 MNHEY and CDR2 SVGEGT. This CDR3 is 16 amino acids long. Unmatched junction bases numbered 14, after V lost 6 bases and J lost 8 bases. CDR3 sequence (DNA): TGTGCCAGCAGCCGCGACCCCGGCGGGGGGGTTTATGAGCAGTTCTTC. Protein sequence: CASSRDPGGGVYEQFF.

The rearrangement uses TRBV20-1 and TRBJ1-2; no clear D gene. CDR1 is DFQATT and CDR2 is SNEGSKA in the germline V gene (reference sequence). V lost 3 bases and J lost 2, with 7 bases in between. CDR3 length: 12 amino acids. This CDR3 is CSARKINYGYTF. CDR3 nucleotide sequence: TGCAGTGCTAGGAAGATAAACTATGGCTACACCTTC.

This clonotype was counted only a few times. CDR3 nucleotides: TGTGCCAGCAGCCAAGATCGTTTCGGGGGGGACACCATATATTTT. It yields the protein CASSQDRFGGDTIYF. The rearrangement joins TRBV14 to TRBJ1-3, with D tentatively TRBD1 (5 bases). The length of the CDR3 is 15 residues. Trimming shortened V by 0 bases and J by 8 bases, and 14 bases separated the two germline ends. In germline, CDR1 is SGHDN, CDR2 FVKESK. The full variable domain, rest sourced from reference TRBV14 and TRBJ1-3, is EAGVTQFPSHSVIEKGQTVTLRCDPISGHDNLYWYRRVMGKEIKFLLHFVKESKQDESGMPNNRFLAERTGGTYSTLKVQPAELEDSGVYFCASSQDRFGGDTIYFGEGSWLTVV.

This clonotype was recorded once. The chain carries TRBV11-1 and TRBJ2-7; perhaps TRBD1 as D (7 bases). This CDR3 has 16 amino acids. Germline lookup yields CDR1 SGHAT and CDR2 FQDESV (reference sequence). Trimming stripped 0 bases from V and 0 bases from J, with 12 bases between. CDR3 coding DNA: TGTGCCAGCAGCTTAGCGGGCGGGACAGCCTCCTACGAGCAGTACTTC. Translating gives CASSLAGGTASYEQYF.

This clonotype was picked up a small number of times. Sequence at one end of the junction differs from germline and may be a read error. The rearrangement uses TRBV3-1 and TRBJ2-2; D is uncertain. The CDR3 sequence is 14 residues long. From germline, CDR1 is LGHDT and CDR2 YNNKEL (reference sequence). Here the CDR3 DNA reads TGCGCCAGCAGCTACCTCTACCCCACCGGGGAGCTGTTTTTT. Its translation: CASSYLYPTGELFF.

The CDR3 loop is CASTNRGSPFSEQYF. For the CDR3, the DNA is TGTGCCAGCACCAACAGGGGGTCCCCCTTTTCCGAACAGTACTTC. The V and J genes are TRBV11-3 and TRBJ2-1; 8 bases map to TRBD1. The J call could be wrong; TRBJ2-7 is a better fit for the DNA end. This CDR3 contains 15 residues. Germline lookup yields CDR1 SGHNT and CDR2 YENEEA.

This sequence joins TRBV3-1 and TRBJ1-4; D perhaps matches TRBD1 (6 bases). Germline-derived CDR1 and CDR2 are LGHDT and YNNKEL (reference sequence). The CDR3 loop spans 12 amino acids. Deletions cut 4 bases from V and 14 bases from J, with 14 bases between. The CDR3 coding sequence is TGTGCCAGCAGCCGAACAGGGCAATCCCTGTTTTTT. Translation gives CASSRTGQSLFF.

V and J are TRBV20-1 and TRBJ1-1; D not resolved. This CDR3 is built from 14 residues. CDR1 is DFQATT and CDR2 is SNEGSKA in the germline V gene (reference sequence). Trimming removed 6 bases from V and 2 bases from J, with 16 bases in between. Here the CDR3 reads CSARIRLFNTEAFF. CDR3 DNA sequence: TGCAGTGCCAGAATCCGCTTATTCAACACTGAAGCTTTCTTT.

The rearrangement joins TRBV5-1 to TRBJ1-1; D gene uncertain. The germline V gene encodes CDR1 SGHRS and CDR2 YFSETQ. V lost 0 bases to trimming and J lost 14 bases, with 20 bases between them. There are 14 residues in the CDR3. The CDR3 here is CASSLASPGAEYFF. CDR3 DNA: TGCGCCAGCAGCTTGGCGTCCCCGGGAGCGGAATACTTCTTT.

This chain uses TRBV6-2 or TRBV6-3 with TRBJ1-1; tentatively, D is TRBD1 (5 bases). The CDR3 has 15 amino acids. Germline CDR1 and CDR2: MNHEY and SVGEGT. V lost 6 bases to trimming and J lost 6 bases, with 20 bases between them. The CDR3 reads CASSYEGRGPPEAFF. CDR3 DNA: TGTGCCAGCAGCTACGAGGGAAGGGGACCCCCTGAAGCTTTCTTT.

This clonotype occurred a few times. This rearrangement joins TRBV20-1 to TRBJ2-3; weak D call: TRBD1 (5 bases). This CDR3 is 14 amino acids long. CDR1 DFQATT and CDR2 SNEGSKA come from the germline V gene (reference sequence). Trimming removed 5 bases from V and 4 bases from J, with 16 bases in between. This chain's CDR3 is CSAEALTGADTQYF. Written as DNA, the CDR3 is TGCAGTGCTGAGGCCCTCACAGGAGCAGATACGCAGTATTTT.

This clonotype turned up a few times. The J gene is TRBJ2-7, the V gene TRBV5-4; 7 bases match TRBD1. J lost 2 bases, V lost 2 bases, and 7 bases had no gene match. This CDR3 contains 15 residues. From germline, CDR1 is SGHNT and CDR2 YYREEE (reference sequence). CDR3 DNA sequence: TGTGCCAGCAGCTTTCAGGGGGACCCTACCTACGAGCAGTACTTC. Amino acids: CASSFQGDPTYEQYF.

This clonotype was seen a few times. The J gene is TRBJ1-3, the V gene TRBV20-1, with no clear D. Deletions cut 0 bases from V and 0 bases from J, with 9 bases between. The length of the CDR3 is 15 residues. Looked up from germline, CDR1 is DFQATT and CDR2 is SNEGSKA (reference sequence). Here the CDR3 reads CSARDGRSSGNTIYF. CDR3 DNA: TGCAGTGCTAGAGATGGTAGAAGCTCTGGAAACACCATATATTTT.

In its sample, this clonotype was seen many times. This chain uses TRBV27 with TRBJ2-7; weak D call: TRBD2 (6 bases). The CDR3 consists of 13 residues. The V and J ends lost 6 bases and 3 bases respectively, with 12 bases between them. Germline loops: CDR1 MNHEY, CDR2 SMNVEV (reference sequence). The CDR3 region is CASSPGGVYEQYF. For the CDR3, the DNA is TGTGCCAGCAGCCCCGGGGGAGTCTACGAGCAGTACTTC.

The gene calls are TRBV5-1 and TRBJ2-1, with D possibly TRBD1 on 5 matching bases. The CDR3 is made up of 15 amino acids. Between the trimmed V and J ends, which lost 0 bases and 7 bases, there was a span of 14 bases. Germline V gene lookup returns CDR1 SGHRS and CDR2 YFSETQ. The DNA of the CDR3 is TGCGCCAGCAGCTTGGCCGATGCAAGGACAAATGAGCAGTTCTTC. It specifies CASSLADARTNEQFF.

This clonotype was seen more than once but under ten times. The CDR3 DNA reads as TGTGCCAGCAGTGAATCAGTACAGGGGTCCCTCCACTTT. This encodes CASSESVQGSLHF. V gene TRBV2 combines with J gene TRBJ1-6; TRBD1 agrees at 7 bases. V was clipped by 2 bases and J by 14 bases; unmatched bases: 6. Germline CDR1 is SNHLY and CDR2 is FYNNEI. This CDR3 contains 13 residues.